The TCR beta chain described here comes from a study of CD8 T cells in ankylosing spondylitis. Whole-study findings and limits: Disease-linked clones reportedly showed significant enrichment in matched ankylosing spondylitis synovial fluid. In synovial fluid and blood from reactive arthritis, some motif variants were previously reported. In ankylosing spondylitis blood, a motif of about eight highly homologous TCR beta variants appeared characteristic.

It was by quantitative 5'-RACE with molecular barcodes that TCR beta libraries were made. TCRdb processed the 5' RACE reads anew with MiXCR; each CDR3 protein has one entry. The table has fewer than 400,000 distinct CDR3 sequences, 6.5% to 10% seen once. V lost 1 base to trimming and J lost 9 bases; unmatched junction nucleotides: 10. Germline CDR1 reads LGHNA; CDR2 reads YSLEER. The CDR3 is 16 amino acids. This clonotype has more than one count but fewer than ten. Its specificity is not known. This receptor was identified in a male donor with ankylosing spondylitis. Sequencing was done on a sample of blood, either unsorted or a sorted T cell fraction (not recorded which). The J gene is TRBJ2-4, the V gene TRBV4-3; 9 bases match TRBD2. The DNA for the CDR3 is TGCGCCAGCAGCCAAGGCGCCGCGCGGGAGGGCTTCATTCAGTACTTC. Residues: CASSQGAAREGFIQYF.